This record concerns one T cell receptor (beta chain) sequence. Its antigen is unknown. No base quality information exists; no much larger clone differs at one position. The CDR3 runs 14 residues from the cysteine to the phenylalanine. This entry keeps only the CDR3 DNA: 42 bases, framed from base 1. V and J are trimmed by 3 bases and 7 bases, and the gene matches miss 6 bases of the junction. CDR1 is given as MDHEN and CDR2 as SYDVKM, both from the germline V gene. TCRbeta CDR3 regions were amplified from genomic DNA by means of the immunoSEQ Assay, a bias-controlled multiplex PCR. On the study's bioinformatics: Within the assay, amplification of reference gene primers was used to estimate how many nucleated cells each sample contained. To quantify the absolute abundance of each unique TCRbeta CDR3 rearrangement, sequence reads were collapsed and filtered. For each sample, productive Simpson clonality was calculated as the square root of Simpson's diversity index over productive rearrangements. TCRdb obtained this table from immuneACCESS and retained in-frame rearrangements with V and J assigned. These tables miss some clones; where compared with another copy, unresolved V genes account for less than half of the shortfall, and the remainder is unexplained. The V and J calls and clone size were taken over from that table, and D and trimming were inferred from the DNA. A total of approximately 110,000 clones appear in this sample, 85% to 90% of them only once. The ten largest make up 0.88% of the sample.

The data stem from a study of blood T cell repertoires in COVID-19 (TCRdb year 2020). As for the study more broadly: Samples from collaborators originated in the United States, Italy and Spain and spanned both the acute and convalescent phases of COVID-19. Nearly every sample came with metadata listing a de-identified subject ID, COVID-19 status, age in years and sex. The repertoires were released in a freely available public database intended as a resource for research on the immune response to SARS-CoV-2. The material from the prospective study consisted of cDNA or gDNA derived from T cells, B-cell-depleted T cells, or PBMCs. The dataset comprised deeply sampled blood TCRbeta repertoires from subjects exposed to, actively infected with, or recovered from COVID-19. Samples were obtained from the ongoing ImmuneRACE study (first 160 participants) and from 1,000 to 1,500 subjects provided by 6 global collaborators. Where available, HLA class I and class II types were taken from metadata supplied by the sample provider and were not determined by assay-based typing.

Whole blood was collected in K2EDTA tubes by collaborating institutions according to the institutions' own protocols. Collaborator samples were shipped for TCRbeta analysis as frozen whole blood, isolated PBMCs, or DNA extracted from either sample type. The paper as a whole reports these results and caveats: The quantity of clinical and demographic metadata differed by source and by participant and was supplied without curation.

Sequenced material: peripheral blood. This clonotype was obtained from a woman between 45 and 60 years old with active or convalescent COVID-19. Recombination connected TRBV28 to TRBJ2-3, and 8 bases in between align with TRBD1. In nucleotides, the sequence is TGTGCCAGCAGTTTCGACAGGGGAGTACATACGCAGTATTTT. This translates into CASSFDRGVHTQYF.